This TCR beta chain stems from a study of blood T cell repertoires in COVID-19. Study in general: Specimens from acute and convalescent COVID-19 originated in the United States, Italy and Spain. Sources were T cells, B-cell-depleted T cells, or PBMCs; the material itself was cDNA or gDNA.

In the study's own analysis: Cell counts per sample came from amplifying reference gene primers. The method was immunoSEQ multiplex PCR; TCRdb's version includes in-frame clones alone and lacks a portion of them. The D gene and trimming were derived from the DNA, and the V and J assignments and clone size from that table. Counted here are around 120,000 clones, more than 60% occurring once; the ten biggest clones make up 2% to 2.5%. With 1 base removed from V and 0 bases from J, the gap between germline ends came to 11 bases. Per germline, CDR1 MNHEY and CDR2 SMNVEV (reference sequence). The CDR3 covers 16 residues.

V usage is TRBV27 and J usage is TRBJ2-3; TRBD1 is a possible D gene (5 bases). The source of this sequence is a man in his 70s with acute or convalescent COVID-19. Sequencing used peripheral blood. The CDR3 here is CASSLLGAASTDTQYF. The CDR3, as DNA: TGTGCCAGCAGTTTATTAGGGGCAGCTAGCACAGATACGCAGTATTTT.